What follows are 21 T cell receptor beta chains derived from one specimen sequenced in a study of blood T cell repertoires in COVID-19. Data came from immunoSEQ multiplex PCR; TCRdb stores just in-frame clones and leaves some out. The repertoire holds approximately 93,000 clones, 86% seen once, with less than 35% in the top ten. Sample: peripheral blood. The source of these receptors is a man over 45 with active or convalescent COVID-19.

This clone has at least ten counts. One junction end does not reproduce the germline sequence, and a read error may be involved. V gene TRBV2 combines with J gene TRBJ1-4; 9 bases line up with TRBD1. In germline, CDR1 is SNHLY, CDR2 FYNNEI. The CDR3 consists of 15 residues. CDR3 nucleotide sequence: TGTGCCAGCAGGGAAGACAGGGGGAGAAATGAAAAACTGTTTTTT. This translates into CASREDRGRNEKLFF. The whole variable domain, filled in from reference TRBV2 and TRBJ1-4, reads EPEVTQTPSHQVTQMGQEVILRCVPISNHLYFYWYRQILGQKVEFLVSFYNNEISEKSEIFDDQFSVERPDGSNFTLKIRSTKLEDSAMYFCASREDRGRNEKLFFGSGTQLSVL.

The V call is TRBV27, the J call TRBJ2-7; 9 bases fit TRBD2. Unmatched junction bases numbered 4, after V lost 5 bases and J lost 2 bases. Germline assignment: CDR1 MNHEY and CDR2 SMNVEV (reference sequence). The CDR3 is 14 amino acids. As DNA, the CDR3 is TGTGCCAGCAGTGACGGACTAGCGCCCTACGAGCAGTACTTC. It is translated as CASSDGLAPYEQYF.

This chain links TRBV28 with TRBJ2-7, with 8 bases fitting TRBD1. Germline-derived CDR1 and CDR2 are MDHEN and SYDVKM. V lost 6 bases and J lost 3; bases outside the gene matches: 13. This CDR3 comprises 16 residues. The CDR3 DNA follows: TGTGCCAGCAGACTGAGCGACAGGGGTGAGGTCTACGAGCAGTACTTC. This codes for CASRLSDRGEVYEQYF.

The gene calls are TRBV24-1 and TRBJ2-5; TRBD1 matches 10 bases. Looked up from germline, CDR1 is KGHDR and CDR2 is SFDVKD. V lost 4 bases, J lost 6 bases, and 7 bases stayed unmatched. The CDR3 length is 15 residues. The CDR3 coding sequence is TGTGCCACCAGTGACCCGACAGGGGGCGAGCAGACCCAGTACTTC. Its translation is CATSDPTGGEQTQYF.

This clone has only a few counts. The chain employs TRBV6-5 and TRBJ2-1; no firm D call. Per germline, CDR1 MNHEY and CDR2 SVGAGI. The CDR3 consists of 15 residues. V shed 7 bases and J shed 0 bases, with 13 bases lying between them. The CDR3 nucleotides read TGTGCCAGCACCCTAAGAAAAAGCTCCTACAATGAGCAGTTCTTC. The encoded protein is CASTLRKSSYNEQFF.

V is TRBV28 and J is TRBJ1-1; D remains unclear. V was clipped by 5 bases and J by 3 bases, with 10 bases between them. Germline V gives CDR1 MDHEN, CDR2 SYDVKM. This CDR3 is built from 13 residues. The CDR3 region is CASSLPRYTEAFF. As DNA, the CDR3 is TGTGCCAGCAGTCTTCCACGGTACACTGAAGCTTTCTTT.

This chain joins TRBV3-1 (or the pseudogene TRBV3-2) and TRBJ1-1; no clear D gene. Germline V gene sequence: CDR1 LGHDT, CDR2 YNNKEL (reference sequence). V shed 4 bases and J shed 6 bases, with 21 bases lying between them. This CDR3 spans 16 amino acids. This chain's CDR3 is CASSLGRPNIGAEAFF. CDR3 nucleotides: TGTGCCAGCAGCCTCGGGAGGCCGAACATCGGGGCTGAAGCTTTCTTT.

The genes are TRBV6-6 and TRBJ1-2, with 7 bases that match TRBD1. CDR1 is MNHNY and CDR2 is SVGAGI in the germline V gene (reference sequence). CDR3 length: 15 amino acids. The V gene end was trimmed by 0 bases and the J gene end by 2 bases; junction bases not matched to a gene: 3. CDR3 protein: CASSYSGTDNYGYTF. The CDR3 coding sequence is TGTGCCAGCAGTTACTCTGGGACAGACAACTATGGCTACACCTTC.

The chain employs TRBV28 and TRBJ1-5, with a weak D call TRBD1 (6 bases). The V end was cut by 4 bases, the J end by 1 base, with 11 bases between. The CDR3 covers 15 residues. The germline V gene has CDR1 MDHEN and CDR2 SYDVKM. Written as DNA, the CDR3 is TGTGCCAGCAGTTCCCATGGACAGAGCAATCAGCCCCAGCATTTT. Translating gives CASSSHGQSNQPQHF.

The CDR3: CASSRTSGNQETQYF. DNA for the CDR3: TGTGCCAGCAGCAGGACTAGCGGAAACCAAGAGACCCAGTACTTC. V is TRBV2 and J is TRBJ2-5, with 10 bases matching TRBD2. CDR3 length: 15 amino acids. The germline CDR1 and CDR2 sequences are SNHLY and FYNNEI. The ends lost 6 bases at V and 0 bases at J; junction bases unmatched: 4.

The chain couples TRBV6-5 to TRBJ1-6; TRBD1 matches at 8 bases. Germline values: CDR1 MNHEY, CDR2 SVGAGI. V lost 3 bases to trimming and J lost 6 bases; unmatched junction nucleotides: 4. The CDR3 sequence is 15 residues long. The CDR3 DNA reads as TGTGCCAGCAGTTATGCCCAGGGGGCTAATTCACCCCTCCACTTT. Encoded protein: CASSYAQGANSPLHF.

V and J are TRBV10-1 and TRBJ2-7; D is perhaps TRBD2 (6 bases). V was trimmed by 6 bases and J by 6 bases, leaving 24 bases between them. Germline V gives CDR1 WNHNN, CDR2 SYGVQD (reference sequence). The CDR3 runs to 16 residues. In DNA, the CDR3 is TGCGCCAGCAGACAGCTTCCGGGGGAAAATCCCTCCGAGCAGTACTTC. Its translation: CASRQLPGENPSEQYF.

This clone is a singleton in its sample. The chain carries TRBV3-1 (or the pseudogene TRBV3-2) and TRBJ2-3; 10 bases align to TRBD2. The CDR3 has 18 residues. V was clipped by 0 bases and J by 2 bases; unmatched bases: 8. The V gene's germline CDR1 is LGHDT and CDR2 YNNKEL (reference sequence). The chain's CDR3 is CASSQDRRAGGYTDTQYF. The CDR3 DNA reads as TGTGCCAGCAGCCAAGATCGTCGAGCGGGAGGGTACACAGATACGCAGTATTTT.

The V call is TRBV6-5, the J call TRBJ2-3, with D perhaps matching TRBD2 (6 bases). V lost 2 bases and J lost 2, with 14 bases in between. The CDR3 has 16 residues. Germline CDR1 is MNHEY and CDR2 is SVGAGI. CDR3: CASSYTTPGLTDTQYF. CDR3 nucleotides: TGTGCCAGCAGTTACACGACCCCGGGACTCACAGATACGCAGTATTTT.

V is TRBV11-3 and J is TRBJ2-1; a weak D match, TRBD1 (5 bases). The CDR3 has 15 residues. The germline gives CDR1 SGHNT, CDR2 YENEEA. The V end lost 1 base, the J end lost 4 bases, and 11 bases lay between the germline ends. The CDR3 DNA reads as TGTGCCAGCAGCTTAGTTGGCCAGGGATACAATGAGCAGTTCTTC. It is translated as CASSLVGQGYNEQFF.

The chain joins TRBV11-2 to TRBJ1-1, with unresolved D. The CDR3 sequence is 15 residues long. Germline V lookup: CDR1 SGHAT, CDR2 FQNNGV. Trimming removed 3 bases from V and 4 bases from J, with 15 bases in between. CDR3 sequence reads: CASSFPRGRSTEAFF. For the CDR3, the DNA is TGTGCCAGCAGCTTCCCTCGGGGAAGGAGCACTGAAGCTTTCTTT.

The CDR3, as DNA: TGCAGTGCGGCCGCTGCCGGGGAGCTGTTTTTT. It specifies CSAAAAGELFF. The chain links TRBV20-1 to TRBJ2-2, with D unclear. Per the germline V gene, CDR1 is DFQATT and CDR2 is SNEGSKA (reference sequence). V was pared by 6 bases and J by 6 bases, with 8 bases between. The CDR3 consists of 11 residues.

The gene calls are TRBV30 and TRBJ2-2; TRBD1 agrees at 9 bases. V trimming: 0 bases; J trimming: 5 bases; junction bases outside the gene matches: 4. This CDR3 spans 15 amino acids. Looked up from germline, CDR1 is GTSNPN and CDR2 is SVGIG (reference sequence). CDR3 nucleotide sequence: TGTGCCTGGAGTGTCGACAGGGGGAGAACCGGGGAGCTGTTTTTT. Its translation is CAWSVDRGRTGELFF.

A few counts support this clone. The chain uses TRBV6-1 and TRBJ1-6; D not resolved. Deletions cut 3 bases from V and 8 bases from J, with 14 bases between. The CDR3 length is 15 residues. Germline-derived CDR1 and CDR2 are MNHNS and SASEGT. CDR3 in amino acids: CASSDKRLIDSPLHF. The CDR3 nucleotides are TGTGCCAGCAGTGATAAGCGGCTAATCGATTCACCCCTCCACTTT.

The chain has TRBV6-2 or TRBV6-3 and TRBJ1-5; D gene unclear. CDR1 is MNHEY, CDR2 SVGEGT, per germline. The CDR3 runs 14 residues. V shed 5 bases and J shed 6 bases, with 14 bases lying between them. The CDR3 loop is CASSPAPGVQPQHF. CDR3 nucleotides: TGTGCCAGCAGTCCCGCTCCCGGGGTTCAGCCCCAGCATTTT.

The CDR3 loop is CASRGTGNSPLHF. CDR3 sequence (DNA): TGTGCCAGCAGGGGGACAGGGAATTCACCCCTCCACTTT. The J gene is TRBJ1-6, the V gene TRBV12-3 or TRBV12-4, with TRBD1 matching 9 bases. CDR3 size: 13 residues. V lost 6 bases to trimming and J lost 7 bases; unmatched junction nucleotides: 1.